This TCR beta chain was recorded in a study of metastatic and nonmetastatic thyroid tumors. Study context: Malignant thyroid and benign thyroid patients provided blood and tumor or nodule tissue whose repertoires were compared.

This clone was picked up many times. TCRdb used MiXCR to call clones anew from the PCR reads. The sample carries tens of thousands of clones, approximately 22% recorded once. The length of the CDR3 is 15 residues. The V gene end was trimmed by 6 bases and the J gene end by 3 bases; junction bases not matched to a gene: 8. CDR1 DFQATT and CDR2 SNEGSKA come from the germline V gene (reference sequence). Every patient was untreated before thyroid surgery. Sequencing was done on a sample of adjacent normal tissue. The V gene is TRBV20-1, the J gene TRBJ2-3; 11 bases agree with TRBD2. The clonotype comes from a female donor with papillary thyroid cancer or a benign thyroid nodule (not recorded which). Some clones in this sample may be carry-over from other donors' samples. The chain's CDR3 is CSARKRTSGTDTQYF. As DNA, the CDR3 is TGCAGTGCCCGGAAGAGGACTAGCGGGACAGATACGCAGTATTTT.